This passage covers 30 T cell receptor beta chains from one sample sequenced in a study of shared clonotypes between healthy human individuals (TCRdb year 2020). Libraries were constructed by the immunoSEQ multiplex PCR assay. TCRdb provides this immuneACCESS table in a form limited to in-frame rearrangements. Some clones are lacking; in checked studies, under half of them reflect an unresolved V gene, and why the rest are absent is not known. Within this sample are 900,000 to 1,200,000 clones, with approximately 78% of them counted one time only. The biggest ten clones account for 0.6% to 0.75% of the sample. Material for sequencing was memory CD4+ T cells from PBMCs. This specimen's cell subset or site label, per the study, means: CD45RA-negative fraction. These receptors originate from a man aged 18 to 29 in good health. Some clones in this sample may be carry-over from other donors' samples.

The genes are TRBV28 and TRBJ1-4; TRBD1 matches at 7 bases. Germline CDR1 reads MDHEN; CDR2 reads SYDVKM. J gave up 8 bases and V 5 bases, and 11 bases lay outside the gene matches. The CDR3 covers 15 residues. The CDR3 is CASSPSTGVREKLFF. In nucleotides, the CDR3 is TGTGCCAGCAGTCCCTCCACAGGGGTTAGGGAAAAACTGTTTTTT.

This clone occurred a few times. The same CDR3 is also encoded by other DNA sequences in this sample. The chain is built from TRBV5-1 and TRBJ2-5; tentative D call: TRBD2 (5 bases). Per the germline V gene, CDR1 is SGHRS and CDR2 is YFSETQ. CDR3 length: 14 residues. V gave up 0 bases and J gave up 2 bases, with 8 bases separating them. DNA for the CDR3: TGCGCCAGCAGCTTGGTTCCGGGACAAGAGACCCAGTACTTC. Translated: CASSLVPGQETQYF.

J is TRBJ2-1 and V is TRBV11-2; D is undetermined. The V end was cut by 5 bases, the J end by 5 bases, with 16 bases between. Germline CDR1 SGHAT, CDR2 FQNNGV. The CDR3 is 15 amino acids. The CDR3 protein is CASSPTRTVNNEQFF. For the CDR3, the DNA is TGTGCCAGCAGCCCGACCCGGACGGTAAACAATGAGCAGTTCTTC.

The chain couples TRBV11-2 to TRBJ1-2; 9 bases align to TRBD1. Germline CDR1 and CDR2: SGHAT and FQNNGV. J was trimmed by 2 bases and V by 1 base; bases with no gene match: 14. This CDR3 comprises 19 residues. The CDR3 nucleotides are TGTGCCAGCAGCTTAGCATACGGAACAGGGGGCGCAGGGAACTATGGCTACACCTTC. Its protein product is CASSLAYGTGGAGNYGYTF.

The chain uses TRBV5-1 and TRBJ1-2; no reliable D call. Germline CDR1 is SGHRS and CDR2 is YFSETQ. The V and J ends lost 3 bases and 3 bases respectively, with 15 bases between them. CDR3 size: 15 residues. DNA for the CDR3: TGCGCCAGCAGCTCCGGGGAGGGTAGAGACTATGGCTACACCTTC. This translates into CASSSGEGRDYGYTF.

This chain connects TRBV21-1 to TRBJ1-1; no DNA check was done on the table's D call, TRBD1. TRBV21-1 has pseudogene status. This CDR3 contains 16 residues. The DNA of the CDR3 is TGTGCCAGCAGCAAAGTCGTCCAGGGTATGAACACTGAAGCTTTCTTT. Translation: CASSKVVQGMNTEAFF.

This clone has only a few counts. The rearrangement links TRBV18 to TRBJ1-5; D may be TRBD1 (5 bases). Trimming stripped 3 bases from V and 3 bases from J, with 12 bases between. From germline, CDR1 is KGHSH and CDR2 LQKENI. The CDR3 totals 15 residues. The CDR3 DNA is TGTGCCAGCTCACCCCCGGGGGGGTACAATCAGCCCCAGCATTTT. It codes for CASSPPGGYNQPQHF.

This chain links TRBV18 with TRBJ1-1; D ambiguous. Trimming shortened V by 6 bases and J by 2 bases, and 16 bases separated the two germline ends. Germline CDR1 and CDR2: KGHSH and LQKENI. The CDR3 runs to 15 residues. This CDR3 reads CASSPSPFRNTEAFF. CDR3 nucleotides: TGTGCCAGCTCGCCAAGCCCCTTCCGCAACACTGAAGCTTTCTTT.

The chain couples TRBV6-5 to TRBJ2-2, with 8 bases identical to TRBD2. This CDR3 contains 15 residues. Germline V lookup: CDR1 MNHEY, CDR2 SVGAGI. The V gene end was trimmed by 6 bases and the J gene end by 6 bases; junction bases not matched to a gene: 9. The CDR3, as DNA: TGTGCCAGCAGAACAGCGGGAGTGATCCCCGGGGAGCTGTTTTTT. Translated: CASRTAGVIPGELFF.

This clone has only one observation. The V and J genes are TRBV5-1 and TRBJ2-5; 7 nucleotides line up with TRBD1. V was pared by 0 bases and J by 4 bases, with 9 bases of the junction left unmatched. The germline V gene has CDR1 SGHRS and CDR2 YFSETQ. The CDR3 sequence is 16 residues long. CDR3 residues: CASSLGIPQGVETQYF. DNA for the CDR3: TGCGCCAGCAGCTTGGGAATACCGCAGGGGGTAGAGACCCAGTACTTC.

In the case of this clone: Other DNA sequences in this sample translate to the same CDR3. The chain is built from TRBV28 and TRBJ1-1; perhaps TRBD1 as D (5 bases). CDR1 MDHEN and CDR2 SYDVKM come from the germline V gene. Trimming shortened V by 5 bases and J by 2 bases, and 15 bases separated the two germline ends. This CDR3 comprises 15 residues. CDR3: CASSPPGTVNTEAFF. The CDR3 DNA is TGTGCCAGCAGTCCTCCCGGGACGGTAAACACTGAAGCTTTCTTT. The full variable domain, with the rest looked up from reference TRBV28 and TRBJ1-1, is DVKVTQSSRYLVKRTGEKVFLECVQDMDHENMFWYRQDPGLGLRLIYFSYDVKMKEKGDIPEGYSVSREKKERFSLILESASTNQTSMYLCASSPPGTVNTEAFFGQGTRLTVV.

This clone came up a few times. The chain is built from TRBV4-1 and TRBJ2-7; D is possibly TRBD1 (6 bases). Germline V gene sequence: CDR1 MGHRA, CDR2 YSYEKL. The germline V and J ends were trimmed by 1 base and 4 bases, with 11 bases remaining between them. The CDR3 runs to 14 residues. CDR3 coding DNA: TGCGCCAGCAGCCAAGGAGATCAGGGGTACGAGCAGTACTTC. It encodes CASSQGDQGYEQYF.

The chain has TRBV28 and TRBJ1-5; no definite D call. The CDR3 sequence is 13 residues long. Between the trimmed V and J ends, which lost 3 bases and 2 bases, there was a span of 5 bases. Germline V gene data show CDR1 as MDHEN and CDR2 as SYDVKM. CDR3 coding DNA: TGTGCCAGCAGTTTGCCAGGCAATCAGCCCCAGCATTTT. Translating it yields CASSLPGNQPQHF.

Only one count was recorded for this clone. The chain combines TRBV2 with TRBJ2-7, with a tentative D call TRBD1 (6 bases). V dropped 6 bases and J dropped 0 bases, with 9 bases sitting between them. This CDR3 has 13 amino acids. Germline V lookup: CDR1 SNHLY, CDR2 FYNNEI. CDR3: CASSRGRSYEQYF. The CDR3, as DNA: TGTGCCAGCAGCAGGGGTCGCTCCTACGAGCAGTACTTC.

Notes on this clone: Other DNA variants within this sample encode the same CDR3. The chain combines TRBV30 with TRBJ1-2; D ambiguous. The V gene's germline CDR1 is GTSNPN and CDR2 SVGIG (reference sequence). This CDR3 is built from 13 residues. V lost 0 bases and J lost 3, with 8 bases in between. The chain's CDR3 is CAWSVGVDYGYTF. As DNA, the CDR3 is TGTGCCTGGAGTGTTGGGGTGGACTATGGCTACACCTTC.

The DNA for the CDR3 is TGTGCCAGCAGTAGGACCAACTCCTACAATGAGCAGTTCTTC. Translating it yields CASSRTNSYNEQFF. The rearrangement links TRBV2 to TRBJ2-1; D not certain. The germline CDR1 and CDR2 sequences are SNHLY and FYNNEI. The germline V and J ends were trimmed by 5 bases and 0 bases, with 8 bases remaining between them. The CDR3 totals 14 residues.

The rearrangement links TRBV11-2 to TRBJ2-1; 10 nucleotides line up with TRBD1. Germline values: CDR1 SGHAT, CDR2 FQNNGV. The CDR3 consists of 16 residues. Germline trimming cut 1 base from V and 13 bases from J; bases unmatched to any gene: 13. CDR3 sequence (DNA): TGTGCCAGCAGCTTAGGAGGCCCAGGACAGGGGGGAATTCAGTTCTTC. Amino acids: CASSLGGPGQGGIQFF.

The rearrangement uses TRBV5-1 and TRBJ1-3; the D is unclear. V was pared by 0 bases and J by 7 bases, with 11 bases between. This CDR3 is built from 14 residues. Looked up from germline, CDR1 is SGHRS and CDR2 is YFSETQ. The CDR3 DNA reads as TGCGCCAGCAGCTTGGTTGTCGAATCGAACACCATATATTTT. Encoded protein: CASSLVVESNTIYF.

The chain uses TRBV28 and TRBJ1-5; the D gene is possibly TRBD1 (5 bases). The CDR3 length is 13 residues. Germline V gene sequence: CDR1 MDHEN, CDR2 SYDVKM. The V end was cut by 5 bases, the J end by 5 bases, with 10 bases between. CDR3 protein: CASSGADHQPQHF. CDR3 DNA sequence: TGTGCCAGCAGTGGGGCCGATCATCAGCCCCAGCATTTT.

The chain carries TRBV4-1 and TRBJ2-7; 11 bases are shared with TRBD2. The CDR3 is 17 amino acids. Trimming removed 4 bases from V and 5 bases from J; junction bases left unmatched: 13. From germline, CDR1 is MGHRA and CDR2 YSYEKL. In nucleotides, the CDR3 is TGCGCCAGCAGCCGCAACTTAGCGGGAGGGTATAGGAACGAGCAGTACTTC. It is translated as CASSRNLAGGYRNEQYF.

The genes are TRBV27 and TRBJ2-3; the D gene is possibly TRBD1 (5 bases). V was pared by 1 base and J by 4 bases, with 6 bases between. Germline V gene data show CDR1 as MNHEY and CDR2 as SMNVEV (reference sequence). The CDR3 consists of 13 residues. CDR3 nucleotides: TGTGCCAGCAGTTTATGGGGCGCAGATACGCAGTATTTT. Protein sequence: CASSLWGADTQYF.

The chain couples TRBV20-1 to TRBJ1-2; tentatively, D is TRBD1 (6 bases). V shed 2 bases and J shed 8 bases, with 9 bases lying between them. The CDR3 is 11 residues long. The germline gives CDR1 DFQATT, CDR2 SNEGSKA (reference sequence). CDR3 region: CSARQGQGYTF. The CDR3 DNA is TGCAGTGCTAGACAGGGGCAAGGCTACACCTTC.

J is TRBJ2-3 and V is TRBV20-1, with D tentatively TRBD2 (6 bases). Per the germline V gene, CDR1 is DFQATT and CDR2 is SNEGSKA (reference sequence). The CDR3 contains 10 residues. V gave up 8 bases and J gave up 4 bases, with 7 bases separating them. The CDR3 is CSCGADTQYF. The CDR3 coding sequence is TGCAGTTGCGGGGCAGATACGCAGTATTTT.

As concerns this clone: A far larger clone is a single base away, which makes a read error likely. The identical CDR3 is also encoded by other nucleotide sequences in the sample. This chain connects TRBV29-1 to TRBJ2-1; the D gene is possibly TRBD2 (6 bases). The ends were cut back, 6 bases at V and 6 bases at J, with 15 bases in the middle. This CDR3 spans 13 amino acids. Germline V gene sequence: CDR1 SQVTM, CDR2 ANQGSEA. In DNA form, the CDR3 reads TGCAGCGTCGGGACGGGGGTGGTCAATGAGCAGTTCTTC. Protein sequence: CSVGTGVVNEQFF.

This clone was found once. The chain combines TRBV11-1 with TRBJ1-2; D may be TRBD1 (6 bases). The CDR3 spans 13 residues. Germline loops: CDR1 SGHAT, CDR2 FQDESV (reference sequence). V was cut by 1 base and J by 8 bases, with 11 bases left in between. CDR3 bases: TGTGCCAGCAGCTTAGATCAGGGGATGGGCTACACCTTC. Its translation: CASSLDQGMGYTF.

The genes are TRBV5-4 and TRBJ2-1, with a possible D match to TRBD2 (5 bases). V was trimmed by 6 bases and J by 5 bases, leaving 18 bases between them. There are 15 residues in the CDR3. Germline CDR1 reads SGHNT; CDR2 reads YYREEE (reference sequence). Here the CDR3 DNA reads TGTGCCAGCACCGTGCCTGAGGGCCAAAACAATGAGCAGTTCTTC. This sequence encodes CASTVPEGQNNEQFF.

Remarks on this clone: Compared with germline, one end of the junction differs, possibly owing to a read error. The chain carries TRBV30 and TRBJ1-1, with D unresolved. CDR1 and CDR2 from the germline V gene are GTSNPN and SVGIG (reference sequence). CDR3 size: 10 residues. The CDR3 sequence: CAWSVGRIYF. CDR3 nucleotides: TGTGCCTGGAGTGTGGGTCGGATCTACTTT.

This chain uses TRBV6-1 with TRBJ2-7; D not resolved. Trimming left V 7 bases short and J 3 bases short, with 16 bases between. The CDR3 runs to 14 residues. Germline V gene sequence: CDR1 MNHNS, CDR2 SASEGT. The CDR3 is CASTRAGLGYEQYF. CDR3 DNA sequence: TGTGCCAGCACACGGGCCGGGTTGGGCTACGAGCAGTACTTC.

V and J are TRBV18 and TRBJ2-5, with D maybe TRBD2 (6 bases). Germline-derived CDR1 and CDR2 are KGHSH and LQKENI. The CDR3 sequence is 13 residues long. The V gene lost 5 bases and the J gene lost 2 bases, with 9 bases spanning the gap. CDR3 residues: CASSAGPQETQYF. Here the CDR3 DNA reads TGTGCCAGCTCAGCGGGACCTCAAGAGACCCAGTACTTC.

The chain uses TRBV7-9 and TRBJ1-1; D not certain. V lost 5 bases and J lost 2, with 9 bases in between. There are 13 residues in the CDR3. CDR1 is SEHNR, CDR2 FQNEAQ, per germline (reference sequence). CDR3 protein: CASSRQYNTEAFF. CDR3 in DNA: TGTGCCAGCAGCCGCCAGTATAACACTGAAGCTTTCTTT.